The 18 T cell receptor beta chains below all came from one sample that was sequenced in a study of cytomegalovirus exposure and HLA in healthy donors. The PCR contained 60 Vbeta and 13 Jbeta primers. Produced via immunoSEQ multiplex PCR; TCRdb's table is partial and in-frame only. The table includes about 85,000 clones, approximately 80% detected once. Sequenced sample: PBMCs. The receptor set was obtained from a man between 50 and 59 years old in good health and CMV-seropositive.

This chain uses TRBV4-3 with TRBJ2-7; possible D gene TRBD2, 5 bases. CDR3 length: 14 residues. Between the trimmed V and J ends, which lost 1 base and 3 bases, there was a span of 10 bases. CDR1 is LGHNA, CDR2 YSLEER, per germline. CDR3 residues: CASSQASSGYEQYF. Written as DNA, the CDR3 is TGCGCCAGCAGCCAAGCTAGCAGTGGCTACGAGCAGTACTTC.

This clone has a single count. This chain links TRBV11-2 with TRBJ2-1; 7 nucleotides match TRBD2. The V and J ends lost 1 base and 7 bases, in that order; junction bases with no gene match: 7. The CDR3 has 15 residues. Per germline, CDR1 SGHAT and CDR2 FQNNGV. CDR3 DNA sequence: TGTGCCAGCAGCTTAGGCGGGAGAGGGGAAAATGAGCAGTTCTTC. Protein product: CASSLGGRGENEQFF. The full variable domain, its missing parts supplied by reference TRBV11-2 and TRBJ2-1, is EAGVAQSPRYKIIEKRQSVAFWCNPISGHATLYWYQQILGQGPKLLIQFQNNGVVDDSQLPKDRFSAERLKGVDSTLKIQPAKLEDSAVYLCASSLGGRGENEQFFGPGTRLTVL.

To note about this clone: Within the sample, other DNA sequences also encode this same CDR3. V is TRBV7-9 and J is TRBJ2-7; 10 nucleotides line up with TRBD2. The germline CDR1 and CDR2 sequences are SEHNR and FQNEAQ (reference sequence). After removal of 4 bases from V and 4 bases from J, the junction contained 7 bases not matched to a gene. This CDR3 has 15 residues. The CDR3 spells CASSSASGRSYEQYF. CDR3 sequence (DNA): TGTGCCAGCAGCTCCGCTAGCGGGAGATCTTACGAGCAGTACTTC.

This chain connects TRBV5-1 to TRBJ2-1, with 8 positions matching TRBD2. V lost 6 bases to trimming and J lost 3 bases; unmatched junction nucleotides: 11. This CDR3 has 16 residues. Germline V lookup: CDR1 SGHRS, CDR2 YFSETQ. The CDR3 DNA reads TGCGCCAGCAAACGACAGACTAGCGAATACTACAATGAGCAGTTCTTC. Amino acids: CASKRQTSEYYNEQFF.

The rearrangement uses TRBV7-2 and TRBJ1-2, with D perhaps matching TRBD1 (5 bases). This CDR3 region has 13 residues. V gave up 5 bases and J gave up 8 bases, with 15 bases separating them. Per germline, CDR1 SGHTA and CDR2 FQGNSA. CDR3: CASSPQEYGGYTF. The CDR3 DNA is TGTGCCAGCAGCCCACAGGAGTATGGGGGCTACACCTTC.

V usage is TRBV19 and J usage is TRBJ2-2; D is undetermined. Germline assignment: CDR1 LNHDA and CDR2 SQIVND (reference sequence). Trimming left V 6 bases short and J 4 bases short, with 24 bases between. This CDR3 comprises 18 residues. This chain's CDR3 is CASSQRLAMLYPTGELFF. The CDR3 nucleotides read TGTGCCAGTAGCCAACGACTGGCAATGCTCTACCCCACCGGGGAGCTGTTTTTT. The variable domain in full, completed from reference TRBV19 and TRBJ2-2, reads DGGITQSPKYLFRKEGQNVTLSCEQNLNHDAMYWYRQDPGQGLRLIYYSQIVNDFQKGDIAEGYSVSREKKESFPLTVTSAQKNPTAFYLCASSQRLAMLYPTGELFFGEGSRLTVL.

The CDR3 reads CAWRLRRGTEAFF. Here the CDR3 DNA reads TGTGCCTGGAGACTGCGCCGGGGCACTGAAGCTTTCTTT. The chain links TRBV30 to TRBJ1-1; D remains unclear. The CDR3 extends over 13 amino acids. Per the germline V gene, CDR1 is GTSNPN and CDR2 is SVGIG (reference sequence). V lost 3 bases to trimming and J lost 4 bases, with 12 bases between them.

In this sample, this clone turned up a few times. The genes are TRBV9 and TRBJ2-5, with TRBD2 as a possible D gene (7 bases). The CDR3 has 17 residues. V was trimmed by 0 bases and J by 5 bases, leaving 20 bases between them. Germline V gives CDR1 SGDLS, CDR2 YYNGEE. The CDR3 sequence: CASSVADEWGGLETQYF. The CDR3 region has the DNA TGTGCCAGCAGCGTAGCGGATGAATGGGGGGGCTTGGAGACCCAGTACTTC. The variable domain in full, completed from reference TRBV9 and TRBJ2-5, reads DSGVTQTPKHLITATGQRVTLRCSPRSGDLSVYWYQQSLDQGLQFLIQYYNGEERAKGNILERFSAQQFPDLHSELNLSSLELGDSALYFCASSVADEWGGLETQYFGPGTRLLVL.

J is TRBJ2-3 and V is TRBV14; perhaps TRBD2 as D (6 bases). Germline assignment: CDR1 SGHDN and CDR2 FVKESK. V lost 5 bases and J lost 0, with 12 bases in between. The CDR3 totals 15 residues. CDR3 amino acids: CASSAGPQSTDTQYF. CDR3 DNA: TGTGCCAGCAGCGCGGGACCTCAGAGCACAGATACGCAGTATTTT.

CDR3 residues: CASSLVAQGFYEQYF. The CDR3 DNA follows: TGTGCCAGCAGCTTAGTCGCGCAGGGATTCTACGAGCAGTACTTC. The rearrangement links TRBV7-9 to TRBJ2-7; a possible D gene is TRBD1 (5 bases). CDR3 length: 15 residues. V shed 1 base and J shed 3 bases, with 13 bases lying between them. Germline V gene data show CDR1 as SEHNR and CDR2 as FQNEAQ (reference sequence). The complete variable domain, with remaining parts taken from reference TRBV7-9 and TRBJ2-7, reads DTGVSQNPRHKITKRGQNVTFRCDPISEHNRLYWYRQTLGQGPEFLTYFQNEAQLEKSRLLSDRFSAERPKGSFSTLEIQRTEQGDSAMYLCASSLVAQGFYEQYFGPGTRLTVT.

V usage is TRBV6-5 and J usage is TRBJ1-2; D is possibly TRBD1 (5 bases). The CDR3 is 16 residues long. Germline V CDR1 and CDR2: MNHEY, SVGAGI. V lost 2 bases and J lost 3, with 16 bases in between. The CDR3 sequence: CASSYVSGQGDYGYTF. DNA of the CDR3: TGTGCCAGCAGTTACGTATCGGGCCAAGGGGACTATGGCTACACCTTC.

The chain couples TRBV18 to TRBJ2-2; D might be TRBD1 (5 bases). Germline V lookup: CDR1 KGHSH, CDR2 LQKENI. Trimming shortened V by 1 base and J by 1 base, and 7 bases separated the two germline ends. This CDR3 has 15 amino acids. In nucleotides, the CDR3 is TGTGCCAGCTCACCACAGCAGGGGAACACCGGGGAGCTGTTTTTT. This translates into CASSPQQGNTGELFF.

The chain is built from TRBV5-1 and TRBJ2-3; D is possibly TRBD2 (7 bases). Trimming took 4 bases from V and 5 from J, leaving 14 bases between them. The CDR3 is 14 residues long. Germline CDR1 SGHRS, CDR2 YFSETQ. The CDR3 sequence: CASSIAGAQDTQYF. DNA for the CDR3: TGCGCCAGCAGCATCGCGGGGGCACAAGATACGCAGTATTTT.

The chain joins TRBV5-5 to TRBJ1-5; perhaps TRBD1 as D (5 bases). Germline loops: CDR1 SGHKS, CDR2 YYEKEE (reference sequence). The CDR3 length is 15 residues. V was shortened by 4 bases and J by 11 bases, with 22 bases between the two germline ends. CDR3 amino acids: CASSLDRVGYSTQHF. CDR3 sequence (DNA): TGTGCCAGCAGCCTTGACAGAGTGGGCTACTCGACCCAGCATTTT.

The chain employs TRBV9 and TRBJ2-1, with D maybe TRBD2 (6 bases). V was cut by 0 bases and J by 1 base, with 23 bases left in between. The CDR3 is made up of 20 amino acids. The germline V gene has CDR1 SGDLS and CDR2 YYNGEE. This CDR3 reads CASSVGLLAYGPLSYNEQFF. CDR3 nucleotides: TGTGCCAGCAGCGTAGGCCTACTAGCATACGGGCCCCTATCCTACAATGAGCAGTTCTTC.

There are a few counts of this clone. The chain has TRBV7-2 and TRBJ1-2; D gene ambiguous. V was shortened by 3 bases and J by 3 bases, with 8 bases between the two germline ends. This CDR3 comprises 13 residues. Germline V gene lookup returns CDR1 SGHTA and CDR2 FQGNSA. The CDR3 region is CASSLTGDYGYTF. The CDR3 nucleotides are TGTGCCAGCAGCTTGACCGGGGACTATGGCTACACCTTC.

The chain combines TRBV28 with TRBJ2-2; D possibly corresponds to TRBD1 (5 bases). CDR1 and CDR2 (germline): MDHEN, SYDVKM. Trimming removed 2 bases at V and 2 bases at J, with 15 bases between. The CDR3 has 17 residues. This CDR3 is CASSLLPLTANTGELFF. CDR3 bases: TGTGCCAGCAGTTTACTCCCCCTGACAGCAAACACCGGGGAGCTGTTTTTT.

The CDR3 bases are TGTGCCAGCAGCCCGGACTCGCTCTCCTACAATGAGCAGTTCTTC. Residues: CASSPDSLSYNEQFF. V gene TRBV5-4 combines with J gene TRBJ2-1, with TRBD2 as a possible D gene (5 bases). Germline V lookup: CDR1 SGHNT, CDR2 YYREEE (reference sequence). This CDR3 region has 15 residues. V lost 4 bases and J 0 bases, leaving 11 bases between the germline ends.